The 4 T cell receptor beta chains reported below all come from one sample, sequenced in a study of blood T cell repertoires in COVID-19. Here immunoSEQ multiplex PCR was the method, and the copy in TCRdb shows in-frame clones only, minus some. The sample consists of about 350,000 clones, over 75% of them appearing once. Sequencing input: PBMCs or T cells enriched from blood (not recorded which). The source is a woman in her twenties or thirties who had recovered from COVID-19.

This chain's CDR3 is CASSLDREETQYF. In DNA form, the CDR3 reads TGTGCCAGCAGCTTAGACAGGGAAGAGACCCAGTACTTC. This chain connects TRBV7-2 to TRBJ2-5; D is perhaps TRBD1 (6 bases). Germline CDR1 reads SGHTA; CDR2 reads FQGNSA. V dropped 1 base and J dropped 3 bases, with 6 bases sitting between them. The CDR3 runs 13 residues. The variable domain in full, with the rest retrieved from reference TRBV7-2 and TRBJ2-5, is GAGVSQSPSNKVTEKGKDVELRCDPISGHTALYWYRQSLGQGLEFLIYFQGNSAPDKSGLPSDRFSAERTGGSVSTLTIQRTQQEDSAVYLCASSLDREETQYFGPGTRLLVL.

This chain joins TRBV2 and TRBJ1-2; perhaps TRBD1 as D (6 bases). The CDR3 is made up of 15 amino acids. Germline CDR1 reads SNHLY; CDR2 reads FYNNEI. Trimming removed 5 bases at V and 0 bases at J, with 13 bases between. CDR3 nucleotide sequence: TGTGCCAGCAGTTCGGAGGGGGGGTCTAACTATGGCTACACCTTC. This gives the protein CASSSEGGSNYGYTF.

The rearrangement links TRBV19 to TRBJ1-6, with TRBD1 matching 11 bases. Looked up from germline, CDR1 is LNHDA and CDR2 is SQIVND (reference sequence). CDR3 length: 17 amino acids. V shed 7 bases and J 7 bases; nucleotides not matched to a gene: 12. The CDR3 region is CASTRTGGDPWNSPLHF. Written as DNA, the CDR3 is TGTGCCAGTACCAGGACAGGGGGCGACCCTTGGAATTCACCCCTCCACTTT.

The chain has TRBV5-1 and TRBJ1-2; D is ambiguous. The V end was cut by 6 bases, the J end by 4 bases, with 16 bases between. This CDR3 spans 14 amino acids. Germline CDR1 reads SGHRS; CDR2 reads YFSETQ. The CDR3 loop reads CASTFRGGGYGYTF. The CDR3 DNA sequence: TGCGCCAGCACCTTCCGAGGAGGTGGCTATGGCTACACCTTC.